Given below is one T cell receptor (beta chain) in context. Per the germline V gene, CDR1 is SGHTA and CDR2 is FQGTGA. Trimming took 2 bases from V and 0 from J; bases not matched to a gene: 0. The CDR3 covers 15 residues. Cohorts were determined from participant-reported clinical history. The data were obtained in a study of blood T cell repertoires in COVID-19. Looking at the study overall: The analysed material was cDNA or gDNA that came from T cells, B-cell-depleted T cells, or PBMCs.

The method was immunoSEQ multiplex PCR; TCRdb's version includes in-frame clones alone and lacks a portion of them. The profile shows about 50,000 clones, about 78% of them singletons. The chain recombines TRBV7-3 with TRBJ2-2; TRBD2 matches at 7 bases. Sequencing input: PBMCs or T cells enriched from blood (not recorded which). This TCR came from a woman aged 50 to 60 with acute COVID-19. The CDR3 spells CASSLAGANTGELFF. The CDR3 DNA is TGTGCCAGCAGCTTAGCGGGGGCGAACACCGGGGAGCTGTTTTTT.